This entry lists 32 T cell receptor beta chains sequenced from one sample in a study of CD8+CD57+ T cells in acquired aplastic anemia. Flow cytometry had shown expanded CD8+CD57+ cells in the patients chosen for sequencing. Using genomic DNA as the template, TCR beta VDJ and CDR3 profiling was carried out. TCRdb reprocessed the reads via MiXCR and lists one record per CDR3 protein. The sample holds 100,000 to 150,000 distinct CDR3 sequences, about two fifths seen once. Sample: sorted CD4+, CD8+, or CD8+CD57+ T cells (not recorded which) from PBMCs. All receptors derive from a human donor with aplastic anemia.

This clonotype has a count of ten or more. The chain carries TRBV2 and TRBJ2-5, with TRBD1 identical over 9 bases. Losses at the gene ends were 6 bases for V and 4 bases for J; bases not matched to a gene: 3. This CDR3 region has 13 residues. Per germline, CDR1 SNHLY and CDR2 FYNNEI. CDR3 amino acids: CASSLQGAETQYF. The CDR3, as DNA: TGTGCCAGCAGCCTACAGGGGGCAGAGACCCAGTACTTC. Full variable domain (missing parts from reference TRBV2 and TRBJ2-5): EPEVTQTPSHQVTQMGQEVILRCVPISNHLYFYWYRQILGQKVEFLVSFYNNEISEKSEIFDDQFSVERPDGSNFTLKIRSTKLEDSAMYFCASSLQGAETQYFGPGTRLLVL.

This sequence joins TRBV20-1 and TRBJ1-1, with a possible D match to TRBD1 (5 bases). The CDR3 covers 12 residues. V gave up 3 bases and J gave up 8 bases, with 13 bases separating them. The germline CDR1 and CDR2 sequences are DFQATT and SNEGSKA (reference sequence). The CDR3 is CSASVGEGEAFF. CDR3 DNA sequence: TGCAGTGCTAGTGTGGGGGAGGGGGAAGCTTTCTTT.

There are many counts of this clonotype. The V gene is TRBV19, the J gene TRBJ2-3; D is ambiguous. Looked up from germline, CDR1 is LNHDA and CDR2 is SQIVND (reference sequence). Between the trimmed V and J ends, which lost 7 bases and 0 bases, there was a span of 8 bases. The CDR3 has 13 residues. The CDR3 region is CASKKSSTDTQYF. CDR3 nucleotides: TGTGCCAGTAAGAAGAGTAGCACAGATACGCAGTATTTT.

V usage is TRBV19 and J usage is TRBJ1-1; D might be TRBD1 (5 bases). The CDR3 length is 14 residues. Between the trimmed V and J ends, which lost 1 base and 4 bases, there was a span of 10 bases. The germline V gene encodes CDR1 LNHDA and CDR2 SQIVND (reference sequence). In DNA, the CDR3 is TGTGCCAGTAGTATAGGACAGAGGGGCACTGAAGCTTTCTTT. Encoded protein: CASSIGQRGTEAFF.

This clonotype has at least ten counts. The chain joins TRBV19 to TRBJ1-1, with a weak D call TRBD1 (6 bases). This CDR3 spans 14 amino acids. CDR1 is LNHDA and CDR2 is SQIVND in the germline V gene (reference sequence). V lost 4 bases and J 5 bases, leaving 14 bases between the germline ends. The CDR3 loop reads CASSRGRTRTEAFF. CDR3 nucleotides: TGTGCCAGTAGTAGGGGGCGGACCAGGACTGAAGCTTTCTTT.

On this clonotype: This could be a read error, since a much larger clone is one nucleotide away. This rearrangement joins TRBV7-2 to TRBJ2-5; 8 bases map to TRBD1. Germline trimming cut 6 bases from V and 13 bases from J; bases unmatched to any gene: 10. This CDR3 contains 12 residues. CDR1 is SGHTA and CDR2 is FQGNSA in the germline V gene. The CDR3 coding sequence is TGTGCCAGCAGTCCACCTCAGGGGGCCCGGTACTTC. It translates to CASSPPQGARYF. Filled out from reference TRBV7-2 and TRBJ2-5, the complete variable domain reads GAGVSQSPSNKVTEKGKDVELRCDPISGHTALYWYRQSLGQGLEFLIYFQGNSAPDKSGLPSDRFSAERTGGSVSTLTIQRTQQEDSAVYLCASSPPQGARYFGPGTRLLVL.

The genes are TRBV11-1 and TRBJ2-1; D is undetermined. Germline CDR1 SGHAT, CDR2 FQDESV (reference sequence). CDR3 size: 14 residues. Trimming stripped 8 bases from V and 5 bases from J, with 16 bases between. CDR3 amino acids: CASGINRVNNEQFF. The CDR3 coding sequence is TGTGCCAGCGGGATCAATCGGGTTAACAATGAGCAGTTCTTC.

Turning to this clonotype: A much larger clonotype is one base distant, so this may be a read error. Without the conserved terminal phenylalanine or tryptophan, this CDR3 likely stems from a read error. V usage is TRBV11-2 and J usage is TRBJ1-4, with D tentatively TRBD1 (6 bases). Trimming shortened V by 1 base and J by 7 bases, and 13 bases separated the two germline ends. CDR1 and CDR2 from the germline V gene are SGHAT and FQNNGV. The CDR3 consists of 15 residues. This CDR3 reads CASSLVGHGTEKLFL. CDR3 DNA sequence: TGTGCCAGCAGCTTAGTGGGACACGGGACTGAAAAACTGTTTCTT.

The table lists this clonotype with many counts. The chain joins TRBV7-9 to TRBJ2-7; possibly TRBD1 for D (7 bases). Per the germline V gene, CDR1 is SEHNR and CDR2 is FQNEAQ (reference sequence). The length of the CDR3 is 15 residues. The V end was cut by 4 bases, the J end by 4 bases, with 17 bases between. The CDR3 region is CASSSSGGTLYEQYF. In DNA, the CDR3 is TGTGCCAGCAGCTCCTCAGGGGGGACATTATACGAGCAGTACTTC.

This chain joins TRBV20-1 and TRBJ1-4, with a tentative D call TRBD1 (5 bases). Deletions cut 3 bases from V and 5 bases from J, with 10 bases between. Per germline, CDR1 DFQATT and CDR2 SNEGSKA (reference sequence). This CDR3 has 13 residues. The CDR3: CSARRQSNEKLFF. The CDR3 nucleotides read TGCAGTGCTAGGCGACAGAGCAATGAAAAACTGTTTTTT.

The chain employs TRBV7-8 and TRBJ1-2, with 7 bases matching TRBD1. Germline CDR1 SGHVS, CDR2 FQNEAQ. The J segment lost 2 bases and the V segment lost 5 bases, leaving 11 bases of the junction unmatched. This CDR3 region has 16 residues. The CDR3 DNA reads TGTGCCAGCAGCAATTACCGGGACAGTATGAACTATGGCTACACCTTC. Translating it yields CASSNYRDSMNYGYTF. Together with reference TRBV7-8 and TRBJ1-2, the CDR3 gives the full variable domain: GAGVSQSPRYKVAKRGQDVALRCDPISGHVSLFWYQQALGQGPEFLTYFQNEAQLDKSGLPSDRFFAERPEGSVSTLKIQRTQQEDSAVYLCASSNYRDSMNYGYTFGSGTRLTVV.

V gene TRBV7-2 combines with J gene TRBJ2-2; D gene unclear. V lost 5 bases and J lost 7, with 8 bases in between. CDR1 is SGHTA and CDR2 is FQGNSA in the germline V gene. The CDR3 sequence is 12 residues long. The CDR3 sequence is CASSLWGGELFF. DNA of the CDR3: TGTGCCAGCAGCCTGTGGGGCGGGGAGCTGTTTTTT.

There are a few counts of this clonotype. The chain's CDR3 is CASSPTPSDTQYF. CDR3 in DNA: TGTGCCAGCAGTCCAACCCCCAGTGATACGCAGTATTTT. The chain joins TRBV7-8 to TRBJ2-3, with D hard to call. The CDR3 is 13 residues long. Germline assignment: CDR1 SGHVS and CDR2 FQNEAQ. V lost 6 bases and J 6 bases, leaving 13 bases between the germline ends.

This clonotype was counted between two and nine times. The chain recombines TRBV18 with TRBJ1-4, with no clear D. The CDR3 length is 13 residues. V dropped 3 bases and J dropped 7 bases, with 9 bases sitting between them. The germline V gene has CDR1 KGHSH and CDR2 LQKENI. This CDR3 reads CASSPTLAEKLFF. The CDR3 nucleotides are TGTGCCAGCTCACCGACTCTCGCTGAAAAACTGTTTTTT.

This clonotype has only a few counts. The V gene is TRBV6-1, the J gene TRBJ2-7, with 10 bases lining up with TRBD2. V dropped 7 bases and J dropped 6; count of bases not matched to a gene: 12. The germline CDR1 and CDR2 sequences are MNHNS and SASEGT. This CDR3 has 15 residues. Written as DNA, the CDR3 is TGTGCCAGCACCCCCCCGGGGCTAGCGGGGGTCGAGCAGTACTTC. It specifies CASTPPGLAGVEQYF.

The rearrangement joins TRBV24-1 to TRBJ2-1; D unclear. The length of the CDR3 is 15 residues. Trimming stripped 4 bases from V and 5 bases from J, with 14 bases between. CDR1 is KGHDR, CDR2 SFDVKD, per germline. This CDR3 is CATSEASARHNEQFF. The CDR3 DNA follows: TGTGCCACCAGTGAGGCTAGTGCTAGGCACAATGAGCAGTTCTTC.

This clonotype was counted at least ten times. The V call is TRBV3-1, the J call TRBJ1-3, with D unresolved. Germline CDR1 and CDR2: LGHDT and YNNKEL (reference sequence). The V end was cut by 7 bases, the J end by 0 bases, with 7 bases between. This CDR3 region has 13 residues. CDR3 sequence (DNA): TGTGCCAGCACTCCGAGCTCTGGAAACACCATATATTTT. Translating gives CASTPSSGNTIYF.

This clonotype has at least ten counts. The chain combines TRBV5-1 with TRBJ2-5, with D maybe TRBD1 (6 bases). CDR3 length: 15 amino acids. Germline loops: CDR1 SGHRS, CDR2 YFSETQ. Trimming removed 0 bases from V and 2 bases from J, with 11 bases in between. The CDR3 loop is CASSLGGGGQETQYF. CDR3 coding DNA: TGCGCCAGCAGCTTGGGAGGGGGTGGACAAGAGACCCAGTACTTC. Looking up the rest from reference TRBV5-1 and TRBJ2-5 gives the full variable domain: KAGVTQTPRYLIKTRGQQVTLSCSPISGHRSVSWYQQTPGQGLQFLFEYFSETQRNKGNFPGRFSGRQFSNSRSEMNVSTLELGDSALYLCASSLGGGGQETQYFGPGTRLLVL.

V gene TRBV24-1 combines with J gene TRBJ2-7; D not resolved. Germline CDR1 and CDR2: KGHDR and SFDVKD. The CDR3 is 12 amino acids. Trimming removed 4 bases at V and 5 bases at J, with 8 bases between. This chain's CDR3 is CATSDPQHEQYF. The CDR3 nucleotides are TGTGCCACCAGTGACCCACAGCACGAGCAGTACTTC.

This clonotype was seen ten or more times. This chain links TRBV4-1 with TRBJ1-2, with D unclear. The germline V gene has CDR1 MGHRA and CDR2 YSYEKL. V lost 0 bases, J lost 5 bases, and 10 bases lay in between. The CDR3 contains 14 residues. This chain's CDR3 is CASSQDPGGYGYTF. CDR3 DNA: TGCGCCAGCAGCCAAGATCCAGGCGGATATGGCTACACCTTC.

The rearrangement uses TRBV24-1 and TRBJ2-1; a weak D match, TRBD2 (7 bases). The CDR3 is made up of 13 amino acids. Germline CDR1 and CDR2: KGHDR and SFDVKD. V dropped 9 bases and J dropped 3 bases, with 11 bases sitting between them. CDR3 in amino acids: CATEGGVYNEQFF. In DNA, the CDR3 is TGTGCCACCGAGGGGGGGGTCTACAATGAGCAGTTCTTC.

As for this clonotype: One end of the junction does not line up with germline, which may come from a read error. The chain joins TRBV6-5 to TRBJ1-6, with D unresolved. The germline CDR1 and CDR2 sequences are MNHEY and SVGAGI. This CDR3 has 17 residues. The CDR3 coding sequence is TGTGCCAGCAGTTATAGACCGGTGAGCTCCCATAATTCACCCCTCCGCTTT. It codes for CASSYRPVSSHNSPLRF.

This clonotype was picked up many times. CDR3 DNA: TGCGCCAGCAGCCCGGGACTGCTGAATGGCTACACCTTC. This gives the protein CASSPGLLNGYTF. This chain links TRBV5-1 with TRBJ1-2; a weak D match, TRBD1 (5 bases). The V gene's germline CDR1 is SGHRS and CDR2 YFSETQ. V shed 4 bases and J shed 6 bases, with 13 bases lying between them. CDR3 length: 13 residues. Looking up the rest from reference TRBV5-1 and TRBJ1-2 gives the full variable domain: KAGVTQTPRYLIKTRGQQVTLSCSPISGHRSVSWYQQTPGQGLQFLFEYFSETQRNKGNFPGRFSGRQFSNSRSEMNVSTLELGDSALYLCASSPGLLNGYTFGSGTRLTVV.

There are a few counts of this clonotype. The genes are TRBV2 and TRBJ1-4; perhaps TRBD1 as D (5 bases). This CDR3 is 14 amino acids long. The V gene lost 3 bases and the J gene lost 10 bases, with 15 bases spanning the gap. Germline loops: CDR1 SNHLY, CDR2 FYNNEI. CDR3 amino acids: CASSDGTLSGKLFF. As DNA, the CDR3 is TGTGCCAGCAGTGACGGGACTCTCTCTGGAAAACTGTTTTTT.

This clonotype was seen ten or more times. V is TRBV6-4 and J is TRBJ1-2, with D possibly being TRBD1 (6 bases). Trimming cost V 3 bases and J 6 bases, with 8 bases left between them. Germline V gives CDR1 MRHNA, CDR2 SNTAGT. The CDR3 totals 12 residues. The CDR3: CASSEQGNGYTF. The CDR3 bases are TGTGCCAGCAGTGAACAGGGAAATGGCTACACCTTC.

This clonotype occurred many times. The chain has TRBV12-5 and TRBJ1-2; 7 bases align to TRBD1. The length of the CDR3 is 15 residues. Unmatched junction bases numbered 6, after V lost 1 base and J lost 4 bases. CDR1 is LGHNT and CDR2 is FRNRAP in the germline V gene. The CDR3 DNA is TGTGCTAGTGGTTTGGATCGGACAGGACCCTATGGCTACACCTTC. Translation gives CASGLDRTGPYGYTF.

This clonotype was recorded many times. This rearrangement joins TRBV6-1 to TRBJ2-2, with 9 bases that match TRBD1. Germline assignment: CDR1 MNHNS and CDR2 SASEGT. The CDR3 extends over 15 amino acids. Losses at the gene ends were 6 bases for V and 7 bases for J; bases not matched to a gene: 9. In DNA form, the CDR3 reads TGTGCCAGCAGGACCGGGACAGGGCCCTACGGGGAGCTGTTTTTT. Protein product: CASRTGTGPYGELFF.

With respect to this clonotype: A much bigger clone sits one base away, suggesting this may be a read error. The chain carries TRBV5-1 and TRBJ2-3; the D is unclear. This CDR3 has 14 amino acids. V was clipped by 1 base and J by 2 bases, with 8 bases between them. Per the germline V gene, CDR1 is SGHRS and CDR2 is YFSETQ. CDR3 amino acids: CASSLSQPTDTQYF. For the CDR3, the DNA is TGCGCCAGCAGCTTGAGCCAGCCCACAGATACGCAGTATTTT.

Only one count was recorded for this clonotype. The V and J genes are TRBV10-1 and TRBJ2-7, with 9 bases matching TRBD1. The germline V gene has CDR1 WNHNN and CDR2 SYGVQD (reference sequence). V dropped 6 bases and J dropped 5; count of bases not matched to a gene: 8. The CDR3 totals 14 residues. The CDR3 region is CASSADRGIHEQYV. CDR3 sequence (DNA): TGCGCCAGCAGCGCGGACAGGGGCATCCACGAGCAGTACGTC.

A remark on this clonotype: A much more abundant neighbour one base away suggests this may be a read error. J is TRBJ2-2 and V is TRBV14; D is undetermined. CDR3 size: 14 residues. The V gene's germline CDR1 is SGHDN and CDR2 FVKESK. The chain's CDR3 is CASGQVGGTGELFF. CDR3 bases: TGTGCCAGCGGCCAAGTAGGCGGCACCGGGGAGCTGTTTTTT.

J is TRBJ1-6 and V is TRBV25-1, with D uncertain. Trimming shortened V by 3 bases and J by 11 bases, and 17 bases separated the two germline ends. This CDR3 has 15 amino acids. CDR1 and CDR2 from the germline V gene are MGHDK and SYGVNS. The CDR3 protein is CASSDRILSNPPLHF. The CDR3 region has the DNA TGTGCCAGCAGTGATCGTATACTTTCCAATCCACCCCTCCACTTT. The whole variable domain, remainder taken from reference TRBV25-1 and TRBJ1-6, is EADIYQTPRYLVIGTGKKITLECSQTMGHDKMYWYQQDPGMELHLIHYSYGVNSTEKGDLSSESTVSRIRTEHFPLTLESARPSHTSQYLCASSDRILSNPPLHFGNGTRLTVT.

This clonotype was counted ten times or more. V and J are TRBV6-1 and TRBJ2-1, with TRBD1 identical over 8 bases. The CDR3 is 14 residues long. Losses at the gene ends were 3 bases for V and 7 bases for J; bases not matched to a gene: 5. Germline-derived CDR1 and CDR2 are MNHNS and SASEGT. CDR3: CASSDRGRGNEQFF. The CDR3 DNA follows: TGTGCCAGCAGTGACAGGGGGCGAGGAAATGAGCAGTTCTTC.